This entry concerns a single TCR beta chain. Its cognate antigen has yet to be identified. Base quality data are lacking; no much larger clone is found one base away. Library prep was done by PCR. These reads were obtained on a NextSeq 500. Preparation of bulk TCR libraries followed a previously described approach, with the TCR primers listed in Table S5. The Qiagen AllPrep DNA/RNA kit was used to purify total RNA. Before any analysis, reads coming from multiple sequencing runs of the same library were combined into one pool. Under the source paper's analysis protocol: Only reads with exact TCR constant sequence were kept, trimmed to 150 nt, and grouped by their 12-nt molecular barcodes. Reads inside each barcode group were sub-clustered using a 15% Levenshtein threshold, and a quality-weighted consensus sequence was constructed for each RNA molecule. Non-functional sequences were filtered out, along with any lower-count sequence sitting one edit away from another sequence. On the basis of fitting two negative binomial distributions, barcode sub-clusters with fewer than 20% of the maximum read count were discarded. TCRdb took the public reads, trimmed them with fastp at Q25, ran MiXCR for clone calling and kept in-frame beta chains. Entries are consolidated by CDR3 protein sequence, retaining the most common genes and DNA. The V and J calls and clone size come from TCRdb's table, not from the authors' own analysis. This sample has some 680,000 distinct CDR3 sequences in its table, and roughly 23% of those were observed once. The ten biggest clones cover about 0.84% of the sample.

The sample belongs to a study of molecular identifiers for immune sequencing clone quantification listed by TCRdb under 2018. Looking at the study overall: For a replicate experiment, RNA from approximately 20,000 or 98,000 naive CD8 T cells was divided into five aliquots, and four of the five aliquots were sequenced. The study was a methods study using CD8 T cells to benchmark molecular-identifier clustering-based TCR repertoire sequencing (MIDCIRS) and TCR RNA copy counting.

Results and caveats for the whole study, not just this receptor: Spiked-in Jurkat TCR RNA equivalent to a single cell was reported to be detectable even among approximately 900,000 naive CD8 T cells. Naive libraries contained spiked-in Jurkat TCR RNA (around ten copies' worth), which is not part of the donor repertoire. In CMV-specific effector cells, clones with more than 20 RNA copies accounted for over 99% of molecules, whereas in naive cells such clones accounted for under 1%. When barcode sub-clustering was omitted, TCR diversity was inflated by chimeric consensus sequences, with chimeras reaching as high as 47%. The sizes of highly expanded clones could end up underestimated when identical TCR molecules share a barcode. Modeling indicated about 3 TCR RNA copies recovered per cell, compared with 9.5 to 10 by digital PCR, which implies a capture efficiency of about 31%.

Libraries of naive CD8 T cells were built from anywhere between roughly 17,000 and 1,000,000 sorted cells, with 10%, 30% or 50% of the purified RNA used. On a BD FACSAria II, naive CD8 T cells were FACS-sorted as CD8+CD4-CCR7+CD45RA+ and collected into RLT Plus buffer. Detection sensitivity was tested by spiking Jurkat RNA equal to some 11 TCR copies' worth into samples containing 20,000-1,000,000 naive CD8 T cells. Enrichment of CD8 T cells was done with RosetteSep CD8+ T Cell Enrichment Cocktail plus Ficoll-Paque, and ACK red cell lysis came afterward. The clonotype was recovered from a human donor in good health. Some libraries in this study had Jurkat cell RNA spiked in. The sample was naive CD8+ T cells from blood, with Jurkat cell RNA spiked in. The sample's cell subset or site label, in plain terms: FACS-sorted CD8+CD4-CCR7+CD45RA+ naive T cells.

The CDR3 region reads CAIFDRNTEAFF. The bases are TGTGCCATTTTCGACAGGAACACTGAAGCTTTCTTT. The sequence links TRBV10-3 to TRBJ1-1, and perhaps TRBD1 as D gene, on 5 matching bases. V drops 9 bases and J drops 1 base, leaving 9 bases in between. The germline V gene sets CDR1 to ENHRY and CDR2 to SYGVKD. The CDR3 numbers 12 residues from cysteine through phenylalanine. Just CDR3 DNA is preserved here, 36 bases in frame from base 1.